Following are 8 T cell receptor beta chains from one sample sequenced in a study of blood T cell repertoires in COVID-19. TCRdb's table, derived via immunoSEQ multiplex PCR, lists solely in-frame clones and lacks some. Among around 81,000 clones listed, less than 85% were seen once. The sequenced material came from peripheral blood. Every receptor here comes from a human donor in a cohort sampled during active COVID-19.

V gene TRBV6-1 combines with J gene TRBJ2-7; 7 bases match TRBD1. V shed 3 bases, J shed 3 bases, and the junction held 11 bases outside the gene matches. The germline V gene encodes CDR1 MNHNS and CDR2 SASEGT. The CDR3 has 16 amino acids. The CDR3 region has the DNA TGTGCCAGCAGTGACAGGACCGGGACAGTCCTCTACGAGCAGTACTTC. This gives the protein CASSDRTGTVLYEQYF.

V is TRBV29-1 and J is TRBJ1-2; 7 bases match TRBD1. This CDR3 is 12 amino acids long. Germline V gene sequence: CDR1 SQVTM, CDR2 ANQGSEA. V lost 7 bases and J lost 3; bases outside the gene matches: 5. CDR3: CSGHRGDYGYTF. The CDR3 coding sequence is TGCAGCGGACACAGGGGAGACTATGGCTACACCTTC.

The chain recombines TRBV5-1 with TRBJ2-2, with TRBD2 identical over 12 bases. CDR1 SGHRS and CDR2 YFSETQ come from the germline V gene. This CDR3 has 16 residues. With 3 bases clipped from V and 6 bases from J, the junction kept 6 bases outside the gene matches. CDR3 region: CASSSASGGAPGELFF. Written as DNA, the CDR3 is TGCGCCAGCAGCTCCGCTAGCGGGGGGGCCCCCGGGGAGCTGTTTTTT.

The chain uses TRBV18 and TRBJ1-2; the D gene is possibly TRBD1 (6 bases). There are 19 residues in the CDR3. CDR1 is KGHSH and CDR2 is LQKENI in the germline V gene. V was cut by 6 bases and J by 3 bases, with 29 bases left in between. CDR3 amino acids: CASSPTPPGGRAYDYGYTF. CDR3 sequence (DNA): TGTGCCAGCTCGCCTACCCCCCCGGGGGGCAGGGCTTACGACTATGGCTACACCTTC.

This clone was seen more than once but under ten times. The chain couples TRBV7-9 to TRBJ1-4; TRBD1 aligns across 11 bases. Germline trimming cut 4 bases from V and 7 bases from J; bases unmatched to any gene: 5. Germline lookup yields CDR1 SEHNR and CDR2 FQNEAQ (reference sequence). The CDR3 consists of 15 residues. CDR3 sequence (DNA): TGTGCCAGCAGCTACCCGGACAGGGGGCGTGAAAAACTGTTTTTT. This gives the protein CASSYPDRGREKLFF.

The chain carries TRBV19 and TRBJ2-7, with 7 positions matching TRBD1. This CDR3 comprises 13 residues. The junction had 3 bases not matched to a gene; V was cut back by 5 bases and J by 2 bases. Germline loops: CDR1 LNHDA, CDR2 SQIVND (reference sequence). CDR3 amino acids: CASSRDRAYEQYF. The CDR3 nucleotides read TGTGCCAGTAGTCGGGACAGAGCCTACGAGCAGTACTTC.

V is TRBV5-6 and J is TRBJ1-4; D perhaps matches TRBD1 (6 bases). Germline lookup yields CDR1 SGHDT and CDR2 YYEEEE. The CDR3 is 16 amino acids. Trimming removed 0 bases at V and 5 bases at J, with 14 bases between. In DNA form, the CDR3 reads TGTGCCAGCAGCTTGGTTTCGACAGGAGAAAATGAAAAACTGTTTTTT. This gives the protein CASSLVSTGENEKLFF.

J is TRBJ1-6 and V is TRBV30, with 8 bases lining up with TRBD1. This CDR3 contains 14 residues. V was pared by 4 bases and J by 8 bases, with 7 bases of the junction left unmatched. From germline, CDR1 is GTSNPN and CDR2 SVGIG (reference sequence). The CDR3 DNA follows: TGTGCCTGGACGGGGCAGGGGGCGTATTCACCCCTCCACTTT. It specifies CAWTGQGAYSPLHF.